This TCR beta chain derives from a study of OX40 agonist ivuxolimab in advanced cancers. Overall study: Patients were treated with ivuxolimab, an agonistic anti-OX40 (CD134) antibody. Eligibility admitted prior anti-PD-1, anti-PD-L1 or anti-CTLA-4 therapy; around 41% had some.

With respect to this clone: Its antigen is not identified.

Overall study findings and caveats: Dosing at 0.1 to 3.0 mg/kg was accompanied by clonal expansion of CD4+ and CD8+ blood T cells by week 6. Among the lowest peripheral clonal expansion occurred in 0.1-3.0 mg/kg partial responders.

TCRdb's copy holds only in-frame clones and misses some; the assay was immunoSEQ multiplex PCR. The data hold some 85,000 clones, with roughly nine tenths observed a single time. The germline gives CDR1 KGHSH, CDR2 LQKENI. The CDR3 extends over 14 amino acids. V dropped 0 bases and J dropped 2 bases, with 8 bases sitting between them. The chain uses TRBV18 and TRBJ2-7; D remains ambiguous. The starting material was CD4+ or CD8+ T cells sorted from blood, obtained in a trial of the OX40 agonist ivuxolimab. This TCR was sampled from an adult with an advanced solid tumor such as melanoma, head and neck, liver or kidney cancer. This CDR3 is CASSPPMAAYEQYF. CDR3 bases: TGTGCCAGCTCACCACCGATGGCCGCCTACGAGCAGTACTTC.